These 26 T cell receptor beta chains share one sample of origin, sequenced in a study of OX40 agonist ivuxolimab in advanced cancers. Library method: the immunoSEQ multiplex PCR assay. TCRdb provides this immuneACCESS table in a form limited to in-frame rearrangements. Some clones are lacking; in checked studies, under half of them reflect an unresolved V gene, and why the rest are absent is not known. The sample table holds under 65,000 clones, of which approximately 90% were seen once. About 0.44% of the sample rests with the top ten. This specimen consisted of CD4+ or CD8+ T cells sorted from blood, obtained in a trial of the OX40 agonist ivuxolimab. These TCRs come from an adult with an advanced solid tumor such as melanoma, head and neck, liver or kidney cancer.

This rearrangement joins TRBV5-1 to TRBJ2-5, with a weak D call TRBD2 (6 bases). CDR1 is SGHRS, CDR2 YFSETQ, per germline. Trimming shortened V by 4 bases and J by 1 base, and 14 bases separated the two germline ends. The CDR3 length is 15 residues. This CDR3 reads CASSIRDFSQETQYF. The CDR3, as DNA: TGCGCCAGCAGCATCCGGGACTTTTCCCAAGAGACCCAGTACTTC.

This chain uses TRBV15 with TRBJ2-3; 12 bases fit TRBD2. The length of the CDR3 is 20 residues. Trimming removed 0 bases from V and 3 bases from J; junction bases left unmatched: 13. In germline, CDR1 is LNHNV, CDR2 YYDKDF (reference sequence). CDR3 in amino acids: CATSRDLPTSGSMVTDTQYF. The CDR3 bases are TGTGCCACCAGCAGAGATCTCCCGACTAGCGGGAGTATGGTGACAGATACGCAGTATTTT. Variable domain in full (rest from reference TRBV15 and TRBJ2-3): DAMVIQNPRYQVTQFGKPVTLSCSQTLNHNVMYWYQQKSSQAPKLLFHYYDKDFNNEADTPDNFQSRRPNTSFCFLDIRSPGLGDTAMYLCATSRDLPTSGSMVTDTQYFGPGTRLTVL.

The chain employs TRBV10-2 and TRBJ1-5; 9 positions agree with TRBD1. Germline CDR1 WSHSY, CDR2 SAAADI. CDR3 length: 14 amino acids. The J segment lost 5 bases and the V segment lost 6 bases, leaving 5 bases of the junction unmatched. For the CDR3, the DNA is TGCGCCAGCAGGGCGGGACAGGGAGATCAGCCCCAGCATTTT. Amino acid sequence: CASRAGQGDQPQHF.

The chain combines TRBV7-2 with TRBJ2-7; D may be TRBD1 (6 bases). The length of the CDR3 is 13 residues. From germline, CDR1 is SGHTA and CDR2 FQGNSA. With 1 base removed from V and 5 bases from J, the gap between germline ends came to 9 bases. The CDR3 DNA reads as TGTGCCAGCAGCTTAGTGACAGGTAACGAGCAGTACTTC. Translated: CASSLVTGNEQYF.

The chain combines TRBV30 with TRBJ1-1; D gene unclear. This CDR3 is built from 13 residues. V lost 2 bases, J lost 2 bases, and 9 bases lay in between. CDR1 and CDR2 (germline): GTSNPN, SVGIG (reference sequence). CDR3 bases: TGTGCCTGGAGTAGATCAGTAAACACTGAAGCTTTCTTT. Protein product: CAWSRSVNTEAFF.

The V gene is TRBV6-5, the J gene TRBJ2-7; a weak D match, TRBD2 (5 bases). V was clipped by 3 bases and J by 2 bases, with 14 bases between them. Germline assignment: CDR1 MNHEY and CDR2 SVGAGI. The CDR3 consists of 15 residues. The chain's CDR3 is CASSYRTGKPYEQYF. DNA for the CDR3: TGTGCCAGCAGTTATCGGACCGGGAAGCCCTACGAGCAGTACTTC.

This clone has only one observation. The rearrangement links TRBV19 to TRBJ1-5; TRBD1 agrees at 9 bases. V was pared by 4 bases and J by 6 bases, with 7 bases of the junction left unmatched. The CDR3 spans 15 residues. From germline, CDR1 is LNHDA and CDR2 SQIVND (reference sequence). The CDR3 DNA sequence: TGTGCCAGTAGTACGAAAACAGGGGGCCGTCAGCCCCAGCATTTT. Translated, it gives CASSTKTGGRQPQHF.

In nucleotides, the CDR3 is TGTGCCATCAGTGATAGGGGGCGCGTAAGTGAAGCTTTCTTT. Protein: CAISDRGRVSEAFF. J is TRBJ1-1 and V is TRBV10-3; 7 positions match TRBD1. Germline V gene data show CDR1 as ENHRY and CDR2 as SYGVKD. The length of the CDR3 is 14 residues. V trimming: 3 bases; J trimming: 7 bases; junction bases outside the gene matches: 8.

In this sample, this clone turned up once. The gene calls are TRBV19 and TRBJ2-7; 11 positions match TRBD2. Germline assignment: CDR1 LNHDA and CDR2 SQIVND (reference sequence). With V trimmed by 6 bases and J by 6 bases, 10 bases remained unmatched. The CDR3 has 15 residues. The CDR3 sequence is CASSLSTSGSGEQYF. The CDR3 DNA is TGTGCCAGTAGCCTAAGTACTAGCGGGAGCGGCGAGCAGTACTTC.

This clone was observed once. CDR3 amino acids: CASAGREVGTDTQYF. The DNA of the CDR3 is TGTGCCAGCGCGGGCAGGGAGGTAGGCACAGATACGCAGTATTTT. The V and J genes are TRBV7-9 and TRBJ2-3, with a weak D call TRBD2 (6 bases). This CDR3 spans 15 amino acids. V lost 8 bases to trimming and J lost 1 base, with 16 bases between them. Germline CDR1 is SEHNR and CDR2 is FQNEAQ (reference sequence).

The genes are TRBV7-8 and TRBJ2-1; 13 bases line up with TRBD2. Unmatched junction bases numbered 4, after V lost 6 bases and J lost 8 bases. Per the germline V gene, CDR1 is SGHVS and CDR2 is FQNEAQ. The CDR3 has 14 amino acids. CDR3 nucleotide sequence: TGTGCCAGCAGTCATGGACTAGCGGGAGATGAGCAGTTCTTC. Its translation: CASSHGLAGDEQFF. The full variable domain, its missing parts supplied by reference TRBV7-8 and TRBJ2-1, is GAGVSQSPRYKVAKRGQDVALRCDPISGHVSLFWYQQALGQGPEFLTYFQNEAQLDKSGLPSDRFFAERPEGSVSTLKIQRTQQEDSAVYLCASSHGLAGDEQFFGPGTRLTVL.

V gene TRBV30 combines with J gene TRBJ1-4; 8 bases are a match to TRBD1. The CDR3 is made up of 19 amino acids. V was clipped by 0 bases and J by 4 bases; unmatched bases: 16. Germline V gives CDR1 GTSNPN, CDR2 SVGIG (reference sequence). The CDR3 DNA sequence: TGTGCCTGGAGTGTACTTGGATGGGCAGGGGGCCAGAATAATGAAAAACTGTTTTTT. It translates to CAWSVLGWAGGQNNEKLFF. Full variable domain (remainder filled in from reference TRBV30 and TRBJ1-4): SQTIHQWPATLVQPVGSPLSLECTVEGTSNPNLYWYRQAAGRGLQLLFYSVGIGQISSEVPQNLSASRPQDRQFILSSKKLLLSDSGFYLCAWSVLGWAGGQNNEKLFFGSGTQLSVL.

This clone has just one count. The chain is built from TRBV10-3 and TRBJ1-1; possibly TRBD1 for D (6 bases). The CDR3 spans 14 residues. V lost 10 bases, J lost 0 bases, and 15 bases lay in between. The germline CDR1 and CDR2 sequences are ENHRY and SYGVKD. The CDR3 nucleotides read TGTGCCACCTTCCGACAGGAGATGAACACTGAAGCTTTCTTT. Residues: CATFRQEMNTEAFF.

Here the CDR3 reads CASSFRGLVQPQHF. The CDR3, as DNA: TGTGCCAGCAGCTTCCGGGGGCTGGTTCAGCCCCAGCATTTT. V is TRBV5-6 and J is TRBJ1-5; D perhaps matches TRBD1 (6 bases). The germline gives CDR1 SGHDT, CDR2 YYEEEE. There are 14 residues in the CDR3. V was cut by 2 bases and J by 6 bases, with 12 bases left in between.

V and J are TRBV2 and TRBJ2-2; TRBD2 agrees at 12 bases. This CDR3 spans 14 amino acids. Germline assignment: CDR1 SNHLY and CDR2 FYNNEI. The ends lost 6 bases at V and 6 bases at J; junction bases unmatched: 2. The CDR3 region has the DNA TGTGCCAGCAGCCTAGCGGGAGGGTCCGGGGAGCTGTTTTTT. This gives the protein CASSLAGGSGELFF.

V and J are TRBV18 and TRBJ1-2, with 10 bases aligning to TRBD1. CDR1 KGHSH and CDR2 LQKENI come from the germline V gene. Unmatched junction bases numbered 4, after V lost 2 bases and J lost 7 bases. This CDR3 region has 14 residues. The CDR3 is CASSPGTGVGGYTF. As DNA, the CDR3 is TGTGCCAGCTCACCAGGGACAGGGGTCGGTGGCTACACCTTC. Looking up the rest from reference TRBV18 and TRBJ1-2 gives the full variable domain: NAGVMQNPRHLVRRRGQEARLRCSPMKGHSHVYWYRQLPEEGLKFMVYLQKENIIDESGMPKERFSAEFPKEGPSILRIQQVVRGDSAAYFCASSPGTGVGGYTFGSGTRLTVV.

This chain links TRBV30 with TRBJ2-4; 12 bases are shared with TRBD1. The CDR3 is made up of 19 amino acids. The V and J ends lost 2 bases and 0 bases, in that order; junction bases with no gene match: 11. Germline loops: CDR1 GTSNPN, CDR2 SVGIG (reference sequence). The CDR3 sequence is CAWSPRDRGQFVAKNIQYF. CDR3 bases: TGTGCCTGGAGTCCTCGGGACAGGGGGCAGTTCGTAGCCAAAAACATTCAGTACTTC.

The chain recombines TRBV9 with TRBJ2-5, with D hard to call. Germline lookup yields CDR1 SGDLS and CDR2 YYNGEE. The CDR3 consists of 16 residues. V shed 0 bases and J shed 4 bases, with 16 bases lying between them. The CDR3 coding sequence is TGTGCCAGCAGCGTAGGTAGAGAGCCCCCACCAGAGACCCAGTACTTC. Residues: CASSVGREPPPETQYF. The full variable domain, in which reference TRBV9 and TRBJ2-5 provide the parts outside the CDR3, is DSGVTQTPKHLITATGQRVTLRCSPRSGDLSVYWYQQSLDQGLQFLIQYYNGEERAKGNILERFSAQQFPDLHSELNLSSLELGDSALYFCASSVGREPPPETQYFGPGTRLLVL.

J is TRBJ1-2 and V is TRBV12-5; D remains unclear. The CDR3 runs to 14 residues. Germline assignment: CDR1 LGHNT and CDR2 FRNRAP. Trimming removed 3 bases from V and 8 bases from J, with 16 bases in between. CDR3 loop: CASGLEVSTGGYTF. CDR3 in DNA: TGTGCTAGTGGTTTAGAAGTGTCGACGGGGGGCTACACCTTC.

This sequence joins TRBV18 and TRBJ2-2, with 10 bases aligning to TRBD2. This CDR3 contains 15 residues. With 8 bases clipped from V and 4 bases from J, the junction kept 7 bases outside the gene matches. The germline CDR1 and CDR2 sequences are KGHSH and LQKENI. CDR3: CASTPSGSPTGELFF. Here the CDR3 DNA reads TGTGCCAGCACCCCTAGCGGGAGCCCCACCGGGGAGCTGTTTTTT.

The chain couples TRBV5-1 to TRBJ2-7, with 8 bases lining up with TRBD1. After removal of 8 bases from V and 0 bases from J, the junction contained 1 base not matched to a gene. Germline V lookup: CDR1 SGHRS, CDR2 YFSETQ. The CDR3 spans 12 residues. CDR3 region: CASGTGSYEQYF. The CDR3 nucleotides are TGCGCCAGTGGGACAGGCTCCTACGAGCAGTACTTC.

The chain joins TRBV5-1 to TRBJ1-1; 7 nucleotides line up with TRBD1. Per germline, CDR1 SGHRS and CDR2 YFSETQ. The V and J ends lost 3 bases and 1 base, in that order; junction bases with no gene match: 12. This CDR3 comprises 17 residues. For the CDR3, the DNA is TGCGCCAGCAGCTGGGGGCGAACCGGGACAGCGAACACTGAAGCTTTCTTT. Translation gives CASSWGRTGTANTEAFF. Using reference TRBV5-1 and TRBJ1-1 for the parts outside the CDR3, the full variable domain is KAGVTQTPRYLIKTRGQQVTLSCSPISGHRSVSWYQQTPGQGLQFLFEYFSETQRNKGNFPGRFSGRQFSNSRSEMNVSTLELGDSALYLCASSWGRTGTANTEAFFGQGTRLTVV.

The chain employs TRBV6-1 and TRBJ1-5; D perhaps matches TRBD1 (6 bases). CDR1 and CDR2 from the germline V gene are MNHNS and SASEGT. Deletions cut 3 bases from V and 0 bases from J, with 15 bases between. The CDR3 totals 17 residues. This CDR3 is CASSDPGTPRSNQPQHF. The CDR3 nucleotides read TGTGCCAGCAGTGACCCCGGGACACCACGTAGCAATCAGCCCCAGCATTTT.

This chain links TRBV19 with TRBJ1-2; tentative D call: TRBD1 (5 bases). CDR1 and CDR2 (germline): LNHDA, SQIVND (reference sequence). The CDR3 is 12 amino acids. Between the trimmed V and J ends, which lost 6 bases and 3 bases, there was a span of 8 bases. CDR3 region: CASSVRDYGYTF. The CDR3 DNA reads TGTGCCAGTAGCGTCAGGGACTATGGCTACACCTTC.

The CDR3 sequence is CASTPTAYGQPQHF. In DNA form, the CDR3 reads TGTGCCAGCACCCCAACTGCCTACGGTCAGCCCCAGCATTTT. The V call is TRBV7-2, the J call TRBJ1-5; D call uncertain. There are 14 residues in the CDR3. The V end lost 7 bases, the J end lost 6 bases, and 16 bases lay between the germline ends. Germline V gene sequence: CDR1 SGHTA, CDR2 FQGNSA. The full variable domain, with the rest looked up from reference TRBV7-2 and TRBJ1-5, is GAGVSQSPSNKVTEKGKDVELRCDPISGHTALYWYRQSLGQGLEFLIYFQGNSAPDKSGLPSDRFSAERTGGSVSTLTIQRTQQEDSAVYLCASTPTAYGQPQHFGDGTRLSIL.

The V gene is TRBV7-9, the J gene TRBJ2-1; a possible D gene is TRBD1 (6 bases). The V end was cut by 5 bases, the J end by 10 bases, with 12 bases between. The CDR3 has 12 residues. Germline V lookup: CDR1 SEHNR, CDR2 FQNEAQ (reference sequence). The CDR3 reads CASSATGVEQFF. CDR3 in DNA: TGTGCCAGCAGCGCGACAGGAGTCGAGCAGTTCTTC.